The following is a T cell receptor (beta chain) sequence with its context. These data are taken from a study of blood T cell repertoires in COVID-19. For the study at large: The United States, Italy and Spain provided the acute and convalescent COVID-19 samples.

Germline values: CDR1 MDHEN, CDR2 SYDVKM. CDR3 length: 14 residues. Germline trimming cut 7 bases from V and 9 bases from J; bases unmatched to any gene: 11. Methods used by the authors: Reference gene primers were amplified, and this amplification served to estimate nucleated cell counts. The assay was immunoSEQ multiplex PCR, and TCRdb's table has in-frame clones only and misses some. V, J and clone size derive from that table, while D and trimming were established from the DNA sequence. The sample has about 56,000 clones; nearly 90% are singletons. The TCR originated in a woman aged 60 to 75 with COVID-19, enrolled during active disease. V gene TRBV28 combines with J gene TRBJ2-7; 11 bases fit TRBD1. Source material: peripheral blood. The CDR3 region is CASTPGTGGKGQYF. CDR3 DNA sequence: TGTGCCAGCACCCCAGGGACAGGGGGAAAGGGGCAGTACTTC.